This paragraph covers one TCR beta chain sequence. Repertoires were generated with immunoSEQ multiplex PCR, while TCRdb's copy carries only in-frame clones and drops some. The data hold some 100,000 clones, with 80% to 95% observed a single time. These data belong to a study of T cell changes during pregnancy in multiple sclerosis. The receptor's source is a female donor with multiple sclerosis, enrolled in a pregnancy study. The starting material was peripheral blood, obtained after pregnancy.

The CDR3: CASSLAGREAYNEQFF. CDR3 DNA sequence: TGCGCCAGCAGCTTGGCAGGCAGGGAAGCCTACAATGAGCAGTTCTTC. The chain is built from TRBV5-1 and TRBJ2-1; D possibly corresponds to TRBD1 (5 bases). This CDR3 contains 16 residues. Germline V lookup: CDR1 SGHRS, CDR2 YFSETQ. V dropped 0 bases and J dropped 2 bases, with 12 bases sitting between them.